The rows below give T cell receptor beta chains drawn from one sample of a study of T cells in Graves' hyperthyroidism and ophthalmopathy. TCRdb reprocessed the multiplex PCR reads via MiXCR and lists one record per CDR3 protein. The data contain around 690,000 distinct CDR3 sequences, about 18% of them singletons. The material sequenced was blood. Receptors were obtained from a man aged 45 to 65 with Graves' hyperthyroidism. The CDR3 runs from the conserved cysteine through the conserved F or W. The D gene is left open where the match is weak. Rows give clone size only sometimes, using once, few, many, or a class for an expanded clone.

V: TRBV5-8; J: TRBJ1-4; D: TRBD1; size: few; DNA: TGTGCCAGCAGCCAAGGACAGGGGGTAGGGGAAAAACTGTTTTTT; CDR3: CASSQGQGVGEKLFF
V: TRBV2; J: TRBJ2-3; D: -; size: many; DNA: TGTGCCAGCAGTGTTCGACGGAGCACAGATACGCAGTATTTT; CDR3: CASSVRRSTDTQYF
V: TRBV7-9; J: TRBJ1-4; D: -; size: -; DNA: TGTGCCAGCAGCTGGGGGTCAACAGGGATTAATGAAAAACTGTTTTTT; CDR3: CASSWGSTGINEKLFF
V: TRBV6-1; J: TRBJ1-6; D: TRBD1; size: many; DNA: TGTGCCAGCAGAGGACAGGGTCGGTCGGGTTCACCCCTCCACTTT; CDR3: CASRGQGRSGSPLHF
V: TRBV28; J: TRBJ2-2; D: -; size: many; DNA: TGTGCCAGCAGTTTGGGCAGGGCTGGAGGGGAGCTGTTTTTT; CDR3: CASSLGRAGGELFF
V: TRBV19; J: TRBJ1-1; D: -; size: few; DNA: TGTGCCAGTAGTCCTAATGGGGCTGAAGCTTTCTTT; CDR3: CASSPNGAEAFF
V: TRBV2; J: TRBJ2-5; D: -; size: many; DNA: TGTGCCAGTGTTCAGGGCGGGACCCAGTACTTC; CDR3: CASVQGGTQYF
V: TRBV7-2; J: TRBJ2-5; D: -; size: many; DNA: TGTGCCAGCAGCTCCGAAGGGGGAGTCCCCGAGACCCAGTACTTC; CDR3: CASSSEGGVPETQYF
V: TRBV20-1; J: TRBJ2-5; D: TRBD2; size: -; DNA: TGCAGTGCTAGAGATCCCCGGGAGGGCCAGAAACAAGAGACCCAGTACTTC; CDR3: CSARDPREGQKQETQYF
V: TRBV20-1; J: TRBJ2-3; D: TRBD2; size: -; DNA: TGCAGTGCTAGAGATAGCGGGGGTGCAGATACGCAGTATTTT; CDR3: CSARDSGGADTQYF
V: TRBV11-3; J: TRBJ2-1; D: -; size: -; DNA: TGTGCCAGCAGCTTAGAACCGGGACGCAGTGCGAATGGGCAGTTCTTC; CDR3: CASSLEPGRSANGQFF
V: TRBV10-3; J: TRBJ1-2; D: -; size: -; DNA: TGTGCCACAGAGGCCACGGGGACTAACGACTATGGCTACACCTTC; CDR3: CATEATGTNDYGYTF
V: TRBV6-1; J: TRBJ2-7; D: TRBD2; size: many; DNA: TGTGCCAGCAGCCCACTAGCGGAGTACTACGAGCAGTACTTC; CDR3: CASSPLAEYYEQYF
V: TRBV11-2; J: TRBJ2-7; D: TRBD1; size: many; DNA: TGTGCCAGCAGCTCCGGACAGGCTTACCCTATCTACGAGCAGTACTTC; CDR3: CASSSGQAYPIYEQYF
V: TRBV5-1; J: TRBJ2-2; D: TRBD2; size: many; DNA: TGCGCCAGCAGCCTGGGGGGGACGACCGGGGAGCTGTTTTTT; CDR3: CASSLGGTTGELFF
V: TRBV28; J: TRBJ1-4; D: -; size: -; DNA: TGTGCCAGCAGCCTCGGCGGGGGGGGGAACGAAAAACTGTTTTTT; CDR3: CASSLGGGGNEKLFF
V: TRBV12-3/TRBV12-4; J: TRBJ2-7; D: -; size: many; DNA: TGTGCCAGCAGTTTACGGGGGAAGGAGCAGTACTTC; CDR3: CASSLRGKEQYF
V: TRBV30; J: TRBJ1-1; D: TRBD1; size: -; DNA: TGTGCCTGGCAGCCCTCTCCCACAGGGGGCACTGAAGCTTTCTTT; CDR3: CAWQPSPTGGTEAFF
V: TRBV28; J: TRBJ1-2; D: -; size: many; DNA: TGTGCCAGCAGGACTAGTACGGGAACAGAGGGGATATTTGGCTACACCTTC; CDR3: CASRTSTGTEGIFGYTF
V: TRBV6-2/TRBV6-3; J: TRBJ2-5; D: -; size: -; DNA: TGTGCCAGCACCGACAAGGACGTGGAGACCCAGTACTTC; CDR3: CASTDKDVETQYF
V: TRBV20-1; J: TRBJ2-7; D: -; size: many; DNA: TGCAGTGCTAGATGGGCTAGCTTTAGCTCCTACGAGCAGTACTTC; CDR3: CSARWASFSSYEQYF
V: TRBV6-2/TRBV6-3; J: TRBJ2-2; D: TRBD2; size: -; DNA: TGTGCCAGCAGTTACACCAGACTAGCGGAGAACACCGGGGAGCTGTTTTTT; CDR3: CASSYTRLAENTGELFF
V: TRBV14; J: TRBJ2-5; D: TRBD1; size: many; DNA: TGTGCCAGCGGACAGGGTTCATCGGAGACCCAGTACTTC; CDR3: CASGQGSSETQYF
V: TRBV5-1; J: TRBJ2-1; D: TRBD2; size: many; DNA: TGCGCCAGCAGCTTGGAGGGACTAGCGGGGTCTAGCTCCTACAATGAGCAGTTCTTC; CDR3: CASSLEGLAGSSSYNEQFF
V: TRBV28; J: TRBJ2-7; D: -; size: many; DNA: TGTGCCAGCAGCAATTCCTATCGGTCCTACGAGCAGTACTTC; CDR3: CASSNSYRSYEQYF
V: TRBV5-1; J: TRBJ2-7; D: -; size: few; DNA: TGCGCCAGCAGCTTGGTTGAAGGAGAAGGGAACTACGAGCAGTACTTC; CDR3: CASSLVEGEGNYEQYF
V: TRBV14; J: TRBJ2-7; D: -; size: many; DNA: TGTGCCAGCAGCCAGGGGGCAAACTCCTACGAGCAGTACTTC; CDR3: CASSQGANSYEQYF
V: TRBV18; J: TRBJ2-3; D: TRBD1; size: -; DNA: TGTGCCAGCTCACGGACAGGGGGCGCGACGGATACGCAGTATTTT; CDR3: CASSRTGGATDTQYF
V: TRBV9; J: TRBJ2-1; D: -; size: many; DNA: TGTGCCAGCAGCGTAGAGGGGGGGAGCGGGCACAATGAGCAGTTCTTC; CDR3: CASSVEGGSGHNEQFF
V: TRBV7-8; J: TRBJ1-5; D: -; size: -; DNA: TGTGCCAGCAGCTTAGCAAGGGTTTCGGCTCAGCCCCAGCATTTT; CDR3: CASSLARVSAQPQHF
V: TRBV7-2; J: TRBJ1-1; D: -; size: -; DNA: TGTGCCAGCAGCTTAGGGTCACTCCAAAGGGGCACTGAAGCTTTCTTT; CDR3: CASSLGSLQRGTEAFF
V: TRBV10-2; J: TRBJ2-7; D: TRBD1; size: few; DNA: TGCGCCAGCCACGGGACAGGAGGAATCTGGGAGCAGTACTTC; CDR3: CASHGTGGIWEQYF
V: TRBV13; J: TRBJ1-5; D: -; size: many; DNA: TGTGCCAGCAGCTCAGGACCGAACAATCAGCCCCAGCATTTT; CDR3: CASSSGPNNQPQHF
V: TRBV20-1; J: TRBJ2-7; D: -; size: -; DNA: TGCAGTGCTAGATCCGGGCTCATAAGGGGCTACGAGCAGTACTTC; CDR3: CSARSGLIRGYEQYF
V: TRBV28; J: TRBJ2-5; D: -; size: many; DNA: TGTGCCAGCAAAGTCTCCGGGACCGCATCGACCCAGTACTTC; CDR3: CASKVSGTASTQYF
V: TRBV5-1; J: TRBJ2-2; D: -; size: many; DNA: TGCGCCAGCAGCGTCGATTCGAACACCGGGGAGCTGTTTTTT; CDR3: CASSVDSNTGELFF
V: TRBV19; J: TRBJ2-7; D: TRBD1; size: many; DNA: TGTGCCAGTAAGGGGGCCTCCTACGAGCAGTACTTC; CDR3: CASKGASYEQYF
V: TRBV20-1; J: TRBJ2-1; D: TRBD2; size: few; DNA: TGCAGTGCTAGAGATCTGACTAGCGGGCCTTACAATGAGCAGTTCTTC; CDR3: CSARDLTSGPYNEQFF
V: TRBV25-1; J: TRBJ2-5; D: TRBD2; size: few; DNA: TGTGCCAGCAGTGACCCGGGACTAGCGGGAGGCATAGGAGAGACCCAGTACTTC; CDR3: CASSDPGLAGGIGETQYF